This TCR beta chain was sequenced for a study of T-cell memory formation after mild COVID-19 (dated by TCRdb to the early 2020s). Turning to the overall study: TCR sequence clusters from the two donors were largely donor specific. The cohort was made up of two young adult volunteers, one female and one male, who were previously healthy. Longitudinal TCRalpha and TCRbeta repertoire sequencing tracked T-cell clones expanding and contracting after mild COVID-19 in a couple of donors.

Overall study results and their limits: The study covered only two mild cases, and larger cohorts including severe cases with pre-infection samples were considered necessary. SARS-CoV-2 specificity of the second-wave clones peaking on day 37 was not confirmed. Balanced CD4/CD8 phenotypes were observed for clones contracting from day 15 to 85, whereas a bias towards CD4+ was observed for a second wave of clones expanding from day 15 to 37. Some responding clones were detected in pre-infection memory, suggesting pre-existing cross-reactive memory T cells joined the SARS-CoV-2 response. Contracting CD4+ clones appeared mostly in the CM and EM memory subsets, whereas CD8+ clones were enriched in EMRA.

Ficoll-Paque density gradient centrifugation was used to isolate PBMCs. Including the terminal cysteine and phenylalanine, the CDR3 comprises 15 residues. The DNA shown is the 45-base CDR3, in frame from base 1. CDR1 SGHRS and CDR2 YFSETQ are derived from the germline V gene. V loses 0 bases, J loses 3 bases, and the germline ends lie 10 bases apart. Details on this clonotype: What antigen it recognizes has not been identified. No clone much larger than this one lies a single base away; base qualities are absent.

The instrument given in TCRdb is Illumina NovaSeq 6000. cDNA libraries for TCRalpha and TCRbeta were prepared by 5'RACE using constant-segment primers, with sample barcodes and unique molecular identifiers added. RNA was extracted from every sample with Trizol reagent. Amplification of the libraries took two PCR steps, and the second step added a second sample barcode plus Illumina TruSeq adapters. Libraries were sequenced on an Illumina NovaSeq with 2 x 150 bp paired-end reads. Processing in the source paper ran as follows. With migec v1.2.7, reads were demultiplexed and then collapsed into UMI-guided consensus sequences. Using mixcr v2.1.11, UMI consensuses were aligned to TRA and TRB V and J templates and then assembled into clonotypes. A clonotype was counted as expanded or contracted only if both edgeR and NoisET called the change significant, with noise models trained on biological replicates. edgeR calls used a false discovery rate-adjusted p below 0.01 and a log2 fold-change threshold of 1. PCA with hierarchical clustering of max-normalized trajectories of the 1000 most abundant clonotypes was used as exploratory dynamics analysis. Each responding clone was given a CD4 or CD8 phenotype based on the CD4+ and CD8+ repertoires, which had been sequenced separately. TCRdb reworked the public reads: Q25 trimming with fastp, MiXCR clone assembly, productive beta chains retained. CDR3 protein sequences are deduplicated, and each keeps its most common genes and DNA. In this record, the V and J calls reflect TCRdb's handling and not the investigators' own analysis. This sample lists 170,000 or so distinct CDR3 sequences; over 20% were detected once. Together, the top ten hold more than 20% of the sample.

The sample comprised PBMCs or a T cell subset sorted from them (not recorded which). This TCR derives from an adult woman who had mild COVID-19 (a few samples of this study predate the infection). The sample titles of this study are shuffled in the database, so cell type and time point are left out; the donor was told from shared clones. In this chain, TRBV5-1 is recombined with TRBJ1-5; the D gene is perhaps TRBD1, from 6 matching bases. The bases are TGCGCCAGCAGCTTGGGGACAGAATACAATCAGCCCCAGCATTTT. This sequence encodes CASSLGTEYNQPQHF.